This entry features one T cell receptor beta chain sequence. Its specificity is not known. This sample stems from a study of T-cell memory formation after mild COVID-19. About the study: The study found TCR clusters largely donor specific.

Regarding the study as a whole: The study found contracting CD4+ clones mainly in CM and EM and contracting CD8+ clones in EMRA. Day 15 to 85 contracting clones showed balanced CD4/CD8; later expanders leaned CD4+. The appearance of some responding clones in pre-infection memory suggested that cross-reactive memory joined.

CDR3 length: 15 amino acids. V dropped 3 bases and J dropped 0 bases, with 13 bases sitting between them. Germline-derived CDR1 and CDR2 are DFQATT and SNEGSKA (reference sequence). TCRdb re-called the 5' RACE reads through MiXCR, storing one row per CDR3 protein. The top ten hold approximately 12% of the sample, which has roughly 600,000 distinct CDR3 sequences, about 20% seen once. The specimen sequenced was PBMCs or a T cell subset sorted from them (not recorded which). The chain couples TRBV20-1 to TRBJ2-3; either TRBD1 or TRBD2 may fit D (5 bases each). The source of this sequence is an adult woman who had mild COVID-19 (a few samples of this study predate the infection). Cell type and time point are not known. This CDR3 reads CSARLDGASTDTQYF. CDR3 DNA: TGCAGTGCTAGGTTGGACGGGGCCAGCACAGATACGCAGTATTTT.